Listed below are T cell receptor beta chains from one sample, sequenced in a study of cytomegalovirus exposure and HLA in healthy donors. The method was immunoSEQ multiplex PCR; TCRdb's version includes in-frame clones alone and lacks a portion of them. The sample holds 100,000 to 150,000 clones, over 75% seen once. Sequenced input: PBMCs. The receptors here all came from a man aged 25-40 years in good health and CMV-seronegative. CDR3s include the opening cysteine and the closing phenylalanine or tryptophan. Fields, in order: V gene, D gene, J gene, clone size, CDR3 DNA, CDR3 protein. The D gene is left open where the match is weak. Where a row states a size, it is once, few, many or the class of an expanded clone; other rows omit it.

v_gene: TRBV19
d_gene: TRBD1
j_gene: TRBJ1-5
abundance: NA
CDR3nt: TGTGCCAGTAGTAGTAGACAGGGGAGTGCGTTAGGGTATCAGCCCCAGCATTTT
CDR3aa: CASSSRQGSALGYQPQHF

v_gene: TRBV7-7
d_gene: NA
j_gene: TRBJ1-4
abundance: NA
CDR3nt: TGTGCTAGCAGCTTAGCGTCCGGGGGGGAACTGTTTTTT
CDR3aa: CASSLASGGELFF

v_gene: TRBV6-6
d_gene: TRBD2
j_gene: TRBJ2-7
abundance: once
CDR3nt: TGTGCCAGCAGTAACCCAGGAGCGGGATCCTACGAGCAGTACTTC
CDR3aa: CASSNPGAGSYEQYF

v_gene: TRBV6-5
d_gene: TRBD1
j_gene: TRBJ2-3
abundance: once
CDR3nt: TGTGCCAGCAGTTATAGACAGGGGCTCACAGATACGCAGTATTTT
CDR3aa: CASSYRQGLTDTQYF

v_gene: TRBV2
d_gene: TRBD1
j_gene: TRBJ1-5
abundance: few
CDR3nt: TGTGCCAGCAGGACCGGGACAGGCAATAGCAATCAGCCCCAGCATTTT
CDR3aa: CASRTGTGNSNQPQHF

v_gene: TRBV7-9
d_gene: TRBD2
j_gene: TRBJ2-2
abundance: many
CDR3nt: TGTGCCAGCAACAGACCCCGGGGGGAGGCCGGGGAGCTGTTTTTT
CDR3aa: CASNRPRGEAGELFF

v_gene: TRBV6-1
d_gene: NA
j_gene: TRBJ2-3
abundance: NA
CDR3nt: TGTGCCAGCAGTGGAGGGAGGCAGCGTAGCACAGATACGCAGTATTTT
CDR3aa: CASSGGRQRSTDTQYF

v_gene: TRBV10-3
d_gene: NA
j_gene: TRBJ2-7
abundance: NA
CDR3nt: TGTGCCATCAGTGAGGCGGGCGAGCAGTACTTC
CDR3aa: CAISEAGEQYF

v_gene: TRBV7-9
d_gene: NA
j_gene: TRBJ2-7
abundance: NA
CDR3nt: TGTGCCAGCAGCTTATCCAGGGCATCCTACGAGCAGTACTTC
CDR3aa: CASSLSRASYEQYF

v_gene: TRBV20-1
d_gene: NA
j_gene: TRBJ2-7
abundance: NA
CDR3nt: TGCAGTGCTGGGCCCTCCTACGAGCAGTACTTC
CDR3aa: CSAGPSYEQYF

v_gene: TRBV6-1
d_gene: TRBD2
j_gene: TRBJ2-2
abundance: NA
CDR3nt: TGTGCCAGCAGTGGGACTAGCGGGAGGGATACCGGGGAGCTGTTTTTT
CDR3aa: CASSGTSGRDTGELFF

v_gene: TRBV18
d_gene: NA
j_gene: TRBJ1-3
abundance: NA
CDR3nt: TGTGCCAGCTCACCATATCGGGGAAACACCATATATTTT
CDR3aa: CASSPYRGNTIYF

v_gene: TRBV4-3
d_gene: TRBD2
j_gene: TRBJ2-5
abundance: NA
CDR3nt: TGCGCCAGCAGCCAGGGCAGCGGGAGGGTGGGAGAGACCCAGTACTTC
CDR3aa: CASSQGSGRVGETQYF

v_gene: TRBV28
d_gene: TRBD1
j_gene: TRBJ2-2
abundance: NA
CDR3nt: TGTGCCAGCAGTTTATCTCCGGGACAGGCCGTCGGGGAGCTGTTTTTT
CDR3aa: CASSLSPGQAVGELFF

v_gene: TRBV2
d_gene: NA
j_gene: TRBJ2-5
abundance: NA
CDR3nt: TGTGCCAGCAGTAGGACTGGAGAGACCCAGTACTTC
CDR3aa: CASSRTGETQYF

v_gene: TRBV6-6
d_gene: TRBD1
j_gene: TRBJ1-1
abundance: NA
CDR3nt: TGTGCCAGCAGGACTGACAGGGCATGGGGAGCTTTCTTT
CDR3aa: CASRTDRAWGAFF

v_gene: TRBV4-1
d_gene: TRBD1
j_gene: TRBJ2-7
abundance: NA
CDR3nt: TGCGCCAGCAGCCTCGCAAGCCCGACAGGGAGCCCCATATACGAGCAGTACTTC
CDR3aa: CASSLASPTGSPIYEQYF

v_gene: TRBV19
d_gene: TRBD1
j_gene: TRBJ1-5
abundance: NA
CDR3nt: TGTGCCAGCCGTGACAGGGGCGGTCAGCCCCAGCATTTT
CDR3aa: CASRDRGGQPQHF

v_gene: TRBV28
d_gene: NA
j_gene: TRBJ2-3
abundance: NA
CDR3nt: TGTGCCAGCGGCCAGCGGTCAACCACAGATACGCAGTATTTT
CDR3aa: CASGQRSTTDTQYF

v_gene: TRBV9
d_gene: TRBD2
j_gene: TRBJ2-1
abundance: NA
CDR3nt: TGTGCCAGCAGCGTGGGGACTAGCGGGGGGATGTACAATGAGCAGTTCTTC
CDR3aa: CASSVGTSGGMYNEQFF

v_gene: TRBV7-9
d_gene: NA
j_gene: TRBJ1-1
abundance: NA
CDR3nt: TGTGCCAGCAGCTCCCAGGCCGAATCTGAAGCTTTCTTT
CDR3aa: CASSSQAESEAFF

v_gene: TRBV11-3
d_gene: NA
j_gene: TRBJ2-3
abundance: NA
CDR3nt: TGTGCCAGCATGGGTAGCGAGACAGATACGCAGTATTTT
CDR3aa: CASMGSETDTQYF

v_gene: TRBV7-6
d_gene: NA
j_gene: TRBJ2-7
abundance: NA
CDR3nt: TGTGCCAGCAGCTTAAATTCGGGAGTCCCCTACGAGCAGTACTTC
CDR3aa: CASSLNSGVPYEQYF

v_gene: TRBV11-2
d_gene: TRBD2
j_gene: TRBJ2-7
abundance: once
CDR3nt: TGTGCCAGCAGCTCCGCCAGCGGGAGAGCGGCTTTTCAGTACTTC
CDR3aa: CASSSASGRAAFQYF

v_gene: TRBV5-1
d_gene: NA
j_gene: TRBJ2-7
abundance: few
CDR3nt: TGCGCCAGCAGCTTGTCCCCAGGGTCCTACGAGCAGTACTTC
CDR3aa: CASSLSPGSYEQYF

v_gene: TRBV7-9
d_gene: TRBD1
j_gene: TRBJ1-2
abundance: NA
CDR3nt: TGTGCCAGCAGCGTAGCGGGACAGCACTATGGCTACACCTTC
CDR3aa: CASSVAGQHYGYTF

v_gene: TRBV4-1
d_gene: NA
j_gene: TRBJ2-2
abundance: NA
CDR3nt: TGCGCCAGCAGCCGAACAACGAACACCGGGGAGCTGTTTTTT
CDR3aa: CASSRTTNTGELFF

v_gene: TRBV6-1
d_gene: TRBD2
j_gene: TRBJ2-3
abundance: NA
CDR3nt: TGTGCCAGCAGTGGACCTAGCGGGAGGGCCAGAGGCACAGATACGCAGTATTTT
CDR3aa: CASSGPSGRARGTDTQYF

v_gene: TRBV11-2
d_gene: NA
j_gene: TRBJ2-7
abundance: NA
CDR3nt: TGTGCCAGCAGCTCCCGGGACACCCTCTACGAGCAGTACTTC
CDR3aa: CASSSRDTLYEQYF

v_gene: TRBV5-1
d_gene: NA
j_gene: TRBJ2-3
abundance: once
CDR3nt: TGCGCCAGCAGCCATGGACAGAAGTCAGATACGCAGTATTTT
CDR3aa: CASSHGQKSDTQYF

v_gene: TRBV7-2
d_gene: TRBD1
j_gene: TRBJ1-5
abundance: NA
CDR3nt: TGTGCCAGCAGCTTAGCGGGACAGAGCAATCAGCCCCAGCATTTT
CDR3aa: CASSLAGQSNQPQHF

v_gene: TRBV7-2
d_gene: TRBD1
j_gene: TRBJ1-4
abundance: NA
CDR3nt: TGTGCCAGCAGGAATTTACAGGGGGCTAGTGAAAAACTGTTTTTT
CDR3aa: CASRNLQGASEKLFF

v_gene: TRBV28
d_gene: TRBD1
j_gene: TRBJ1-4
abundance: NA
CDR3nt: TGTGCCAGCAGCTTAGACAGGGGAACTCTCGACTTCTCGGGTGAAAAACTGTTTTTT
CDR3aa: CASSLDRGTLDFSGEKLFF

v_gene: TRBV7-2
d_gene: NA
j_gene: TRBJ1-1
abundance: NA
CDR3nt: TGTGCCAGCAGCGTCAGTTACACTGAAGCTTTCTTT
CDR3aa: CASSVSYTEAFF

v_gene: TRBV2
d_gene: TRBD1
j_gene: TRBJ1-1
abundance: NA
CDR3nt: TGTGCCAGCACGGACAGGGAGGGCGCTGAAGCTTTCTTT
CDR3aa: CASTDREGAEAFF

v_gene: TRBV7-2
d_gene: TRBD1
j_gene: TRBJ2-7
abundance: NA
CDR3nt: TGTGCCAGCAGCTTCCGACAGGGGGAAACCTACGAGCAGTACTTC
CDR3aa: CASSFRQGETYEQYF

v_gene: TRBV19
d_gene: NA
j_gene: TRBJ1-1
abundance: NA
CDR3nt: TGTGCCAGTAGCCCCAGGGGGAACACTGAAGCTTTCTTT
CDR3aa: CASSPRGNTEAFF

v_gene: TRBV29-1
d_gene: NA
j_gene: TRBJ2-7
abundance: NA
CDR3nt: TGCAGCGTTGAGGGGCCGTCCTACGAGCAGTACTTC
CDR3aa: CSVEGPSYEQYF

v_gene: TRBV13
d_gene: TRBD2
j_gene: TRBJ2-3
abundance: NA
CDR3nt: TGTGCCAGCGGGCGGGAGCTGGGAGATACGCAGTATTTT
CDR3aa: CASGRELGDTQYF

v_gene: TRBV5-1
d_gene: NA
j_gene: TRBJ2-2
abundance: NA
CDR3nt: TGCGCCAGCAGCTTGGTGGGGACTCCGAACACCGGGGAGCTGTTTTTT
CDR3aa: CASSLVGTPNTGELFF